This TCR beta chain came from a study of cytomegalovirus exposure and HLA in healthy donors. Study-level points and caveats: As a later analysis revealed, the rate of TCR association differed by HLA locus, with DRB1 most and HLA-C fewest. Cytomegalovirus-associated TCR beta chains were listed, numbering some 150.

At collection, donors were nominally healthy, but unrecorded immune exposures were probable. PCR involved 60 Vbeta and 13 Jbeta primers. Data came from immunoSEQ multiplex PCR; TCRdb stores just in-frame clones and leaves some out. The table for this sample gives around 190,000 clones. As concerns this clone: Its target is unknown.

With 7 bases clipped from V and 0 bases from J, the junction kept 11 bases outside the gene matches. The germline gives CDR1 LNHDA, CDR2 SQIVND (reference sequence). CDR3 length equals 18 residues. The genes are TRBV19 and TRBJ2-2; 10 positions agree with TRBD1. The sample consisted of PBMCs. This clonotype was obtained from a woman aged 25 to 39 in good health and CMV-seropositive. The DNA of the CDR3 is TGTGCCAGTACCCGGGACAGGGGCTTCCTAGCGAACACCGGGGAGCTGTTTTTT. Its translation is CASTRDRGFLANTGELFF. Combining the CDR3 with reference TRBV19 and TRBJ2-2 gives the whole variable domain DGGITQSPKYLFRKEGQNVTLSCEQNLNHDAMYWYRQDPGQGLRLIYYSQIVNDFQKGDIAEGYSVSREKKESFPLTVTSAQKNPTAFYLCASTRDRGFLANTGELFFGEGSRLTVL.